Listed below are T cell receptor beta chains from one sample, sequenced in a study of T cell repertoires in MIS-A myocarditis. Sequencing was performed with immunoSEQ multiplex PCR; in TCRdb, only in-frame clones are kept and a portion is missing. This sample has roughly 10,000 clones; approximately 90% occur once, and the top ten carry about 2%. Sequencing was done on a sample of thoracic lymph node tissue obtained at autopsy. These receptors all come from a man aged 18-30 years with fulminant myocarditis from multisystem inflammatory syndrome in adults (MIS-A) after COVID-19. Each CDR3 is given with its conserved first and last residue. D genes are given only for firm matches. The listing skips clone size in some rows; elsewhere it reads once, few, many or a size class.

clone_size | j_call | v_call | d_call | cdr3_aa | cdr3_nt
- | TRBJ1-4 | TRBV6-5 | - | CASRIGQRNEKLFF | TGTGCCAGCAGGATCGGACAGCGTAATGAAAAACTGTTTTTT
- | TRBJ1-4 | TRBV7-9 | TRBD1 | CASSDRDDRGLWEKLFF | TGTGCCAGCAGCGATAGAGATGACAGGGGGCTATGGGAAAAACTGTTTTTT
- | TRBJ2-1 | TRBV9 | - | CASSVGGWGAQRDFEQFF | TGTGCCAGCAGCGTAGGAGGGTGGGGGGCCCAAAGGGATTTTGAGCAGTTCTTC
- | TRBJ2-1 | TRBV2 | - | CASSEFHNPPREQFF | TGTGCCAGCAGTGAATTCCACAACCCCCCTAGAGAGCAGTTCTTC
once | TRBJ2-7 | TRBV12-3/TRBV12-4 | - | CASSSRSYEQYF | TGTGCCAGCAGTTCGAGGTCCTACGAGCAGTACTTC
- | TRBJ2-1 | TRBV4-2 | - | CASSPSGSDYNEQFF | TGTGCCAGCAGCCCCTCCGGGTCTGACTACAATGAGCAGTTCTTC
- | TRBJ1-2 | TRBV9 | - | CASSEPDAGIDYGYTF | TGTGCCAGCAGCGAACCCGACGCAGGTATCGACTATGGCTACACCTTC
- | TRBJ2-7 | TRBV6-5 | - | CASSILANEQYF | TGTGCCAGCAGTATTCTAGCAAACGAGCAGTACTTC
- | TRBJ1-1 | TRBV2 | - | CASKGNTEAFF | TGTGCCAGCAAGGGCAACACTGAAGCTTTCTTT
- | TRBJ2-7 | TRBV4-1 | - | CASSQDQGPHYEQYF | TGCGCCAGCAGCCAAGATCAGGGGCCCCACTACGAGCAGTACTTC
- | TRBJ1-5 | TRBV19 | - | CASRGGLHQPQHF | TGTGCCAGTCGTGGAGGGCTCCATCAGCCCCAGCATTTT
- | TRBJ2-3 | TRBV7-2 | - | CVSSLNRIDTQYF | TGTGTCAGCAGCTTAAACAGGATTGATACGCAGTATTTT
- | TRBJ2-7 | TRBV25-1 | - | CASSEYPYEQYF | TGTGCCAGCAGTGAATACCCCTACGAGCAGTACTTC
- | TRBJ2-7 | TRBV7-2 | - | CASSSLPSLHLGQYF | TGTGCCAGCAGCTCCCTTCCCTCACTACATCTCGGGCAGTACTTC
few | TRBJ1-2 | TRBV4-1 | - | CASRREGGPWGYTF | TGCGCCAGCAGGCGGGAGGGGGGACCCTGGGGCTACACCTTC
once | TRBJ1-4 | TRBV5-1 | - | CASSLSGDLREKLFF | TGCGCCAGCAGCTTGTCAGGGGATCTTAGAGAAAAACTGTTTTTT
once | TRBJ1-2 | TRBV28 | - | CASTTGARSGYTF | TGTGCCAGCACAACGGGAGCCCGGTCGGGCTACACCTTC
- | TRBJ1-2 | TRBV14 | - | CASSQELMGGKDGYTF | TGTGCCAGCAGCCAAGAATTAATGGGGGGCAAGGATGGCTACACCTTC
- | TRBJ1-1 | TRBV11-2 | - | CASSLSNTEAFF | TGTGCCAGCAGCTTATCCAACACTGAAGCTTTCTTT
- | TRBJ1-1 | TRBV28 | TRBD1 | CASVTGKYVTEAFF | TGTGCTAGCGTGACAGGGAAATATGTCACTGAAGCTTTCTTT
- | TRBJ2-2 | TRBV30 | TRBD2 | CAWSPGRVLGELFF | TGTGCCTGGAGCCCTGGGAGGGTACTAGGGGAGCTGTTTTTT
once | TRBJ1-1 | TRBV7-9 | - | CASSLGPSGTEAFF | TGTGCCAGCAGCTTAGGACCGTCCGGCACTGAAGCTTTCTTT
- | TRBJ2-7 | TRBV7-9 | TRBD1 | CASSLVRTGIYEQYF | TGTGCCAGCAGCTTAGTGAGGACAGGGATCTACGAGCAGTACTTC
- | TRBJ2-3 | TRBV15 | - | CATSRAFAGTRSTDTQYF | TGTGCCACCAGCAGAGCCTTTGCCGGGACGAGGAGCACAGATACGCAGTATTTT
- | TRBJ1-4 | TRBV2 | - | CASSLTVATNEKLFF | TGTGCCAGCAGCCTAACGGTGGCAACTAATGAAAAACTGTTTTTT
- | TRBJ2-1 | TRBV30 | - | CAWSIWGSYNEQFF | TGTGCCTGGAGTATTTGGGGTTCCTACAATGAGCAGTTCTTC
- | TRBJ2-6 | TRBV4-3 | TRBD2 | CASSQDGGAGANVLTF | TGCGCCAGCAGCCAAGACGGGGGGGCAGGGGCCAACGTCCTGACTTTC
once | TRBJ1-6 | TRBV5-1 | - | CASSSELTGNSPLHF | TGCGCCAGCAGCTCCGAACTTACGGGTAATTCACCCCTCCACTTT
few | TRBJ2-7 | TRBV5-8 | - | CASSYLWEQYF | TGTGCCAGCAGTTACCTCTGGGAGCAGTACTTC
- | TRBJ2-7 | TRBV6-2/TRBV6-3 | - | CASSLGAFPYEQYF | TGTGCCAGCAGCCTAGGTGCGTTCCCCTACGAGCAGTACTTC
once | TRBJ2-2 | TRBV14 | TRBD1 | CASSWTGENTGELFF | TGTGCCAGCAGCTGGACAGGGGAGAACACCGGGGAGCTGTTTTTT
- | TRBJ2-5 | TRBV19 | TRBD2 | CASSIARLAAQETQYF | TGTGCCAGTAGTATCGCCCGACTAGCGGCGCAAGAGACCCAGTACTTC
- | TRBJ2-2 | TRBV2 | TRBD2 | CASSRTSPLNAGELFF | TGTGCCAGCAGTAGGACTAGCCCTCTCAACGCCGGGGAGCTGTTTTTT
once | TRBJ2-5 | TRBV5-1 | - | CASSQTASVGQETQYF | TGCGCCAGCAGCCAGACCGCTAGCGTGGGCCAAGAGACCCAGTACTTC
- | TRBJ2-2 | TRBV5-1 | TRBD1 | CASRPQGAGELFF | TGCGCCAGCAGGCCACAGGGGGCCGGGGAGCTGTTTTTT
- | TRBJ1-1 | TRBV29-1 | - | CSVESMDAEAFF | TGCAGCGTTGAATCTATGGACGCTGAAGCTTTCTTT
- | TRBJ2-3 | TRBV18 | TRBD1 | CASSPLGQEMDTQYF | TGTGCCAGCTCACCTTTGGGACAGGAGATGGATACGCAGTATTTT
- | TRBJ1-6 | TRBV28 | - | CASSFRMQASPLHF | TGTGCCAGCAGTTTCAGGATGCAGGCTTCACCTCTCCACTTT
- | TRBJ1-1 | TRBV6-5 | - | CASSYSRGTEAFF | TGTGCCAGCAGTTACTCCAGAGGGACTGAAGCTTTCTTT
- | TRBJ2-5 | TRBV5-1 | - | CASSKESQETQYF | TGCGCCAGCAGCAAGGAATCCCAAGAGACCCAGTACTTC
- | TRBJ2-1 | TRBV19 | TRBD2 | CASQALDGTSGSNEQFF | TGTGCCAGTCAAGCCTTAGACGGGACTAGCGGTTCCAATGAGCAGTTCTTC
once | TRBJ1-1 | TRBV28 | - | CASGPAAGLNTEAFF | TGTGCCAGCGGCCCGGCTGCCGGGTTGAACACTGAAGCTTTCTTT
once | TRBJ1-1 | TRBV4-1 | TRBD1 | CASSPKGLSGGASNTEAFF | TGCGCCAGCAGCCCTAAAGGTCTATCAGGGGGCGCATCGAACACTGAAGCTTTCTTT
- | TRBJ2-7 | TRBV5-1 | - | CASSNGRGGDEQYF | TGCGCCAGCAGCAATGGCAGGGGGGGGGACGAGCAGTACTTC
- | TRBJ1-1 | TRBV11-2 | - | CASSGGLYTEAFF | TGTGCCAGCAGTGGGGGGCTCTACACTGAAGCTTTCTTT
- | TRBJ1-1 | TRBV19 | - | CASSDKWTEAFF | TGTGCCAGTAGCGACAAATGGACTGAAGCTTTCTTT